The T cell receptor (beta chain) described here comes from a study of shared clonotypes between healthy human individuals. The CDR3 runs to 17 residues. J lost 7 bases, V lost 3 bases, and 16 bases had no gene match. The germline CDR1 and CDR2 sequences are SNHLY and FYNNEI. Profiling relied on immunoSEQ multiplex PCR, and the TCRdb table lists in-frame clones only, not all of them. The sample has more than 1 million clones; 75% to 80% are singletons. The chain is built from TRBV2 and TRBJ2-5; 8 positions agree with TRBD2. The sequenced material came from memory CD4+ T cells from PBMCs. Indicated subset: CD45RA-negative fraction. This TCR was sampled from a man between 18 and 29 years old in good health. Some clones in this sample may be carry-over from other donors' samples. The CDR3 DNA follows: TGTGCCAGCAGTGACAGGGGAACGGGAGGGCCGTACGTGACCCAGTACTTC. Translated, it gives CASSDRGTGGPYVTQYF.